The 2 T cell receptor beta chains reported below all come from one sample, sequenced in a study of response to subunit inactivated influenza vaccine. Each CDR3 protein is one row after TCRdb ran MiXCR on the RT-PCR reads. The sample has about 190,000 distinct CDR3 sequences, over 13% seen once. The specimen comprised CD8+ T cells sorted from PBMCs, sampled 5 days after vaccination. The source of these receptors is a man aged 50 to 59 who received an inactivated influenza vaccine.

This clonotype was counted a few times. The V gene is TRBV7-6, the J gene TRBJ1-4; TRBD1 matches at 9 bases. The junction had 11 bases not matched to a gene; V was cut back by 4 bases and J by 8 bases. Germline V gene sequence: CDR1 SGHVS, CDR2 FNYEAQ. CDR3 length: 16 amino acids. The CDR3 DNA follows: TGTGCCAGCAGCTCTCCGGACAGGGGTCAGGGAGAAAAACTGTTTTTT. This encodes CASSSPDRGQGEKLFF.

The CDR3 region has the DNA TGTGCCAGCAGCTTAGGGACTAGCGGATTCTACAATGAGCAGTTCTTC. Its translation: CASSLGTSGFYNEQFF. The genes are TRBV7-6 and TRBJ2-1; 10 bases line up with TRBD2. J gave up 3 bases and V 1 base, and 3 bases lay outside the gene matches. The CDR3 runs to 16 residues. Germline loops: CDR1 SGHVS, CDR2 FNYEAQ.